This T cell receptor (beta chain) was captured by sequencing in a study of blood T cell repertoires in COVID-19. Data came from immunoSEQ multiplex PCR; TCRdb stores just in-frame clones and leaves some out. This sample carries approximately 69,000 clones, nearly 90% of them seen once, and the ten largest clones take more than 25%. This clone was counted a few times. The CDR3 is 15 amino acids. The junction had 4 bases not matched to a gene; V was cut back by 4 bases and J by 5 bases. CDR1 is MNHEY and CDR2 is SVGAGI in the germline V gene. The sequencing input was peripheral blood. The chain recombines TRBV6-5 with TRBJ1-6; 8 bases fit TRBD1. The clonotype was recovered from a man aged 45-65 years with acute or convalescent COVID-19. The CDR3 loop reads CASSSGQGHNSPLHF. For the CDR3, the DNA is TGTGCCAGCAGTTCCGGACAGGGACATAATTCACCCCTCCACTTT.